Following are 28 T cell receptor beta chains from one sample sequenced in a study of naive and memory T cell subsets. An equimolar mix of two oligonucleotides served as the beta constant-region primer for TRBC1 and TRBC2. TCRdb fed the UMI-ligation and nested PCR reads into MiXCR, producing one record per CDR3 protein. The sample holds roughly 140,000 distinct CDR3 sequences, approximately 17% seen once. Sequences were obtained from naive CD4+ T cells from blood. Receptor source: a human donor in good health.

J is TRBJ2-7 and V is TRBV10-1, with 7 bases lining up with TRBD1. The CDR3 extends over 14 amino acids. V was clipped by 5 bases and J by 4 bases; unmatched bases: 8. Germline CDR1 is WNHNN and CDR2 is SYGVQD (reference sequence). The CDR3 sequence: CASSSDRVLYEQYF. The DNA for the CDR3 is TGCGCCAGCAGTTCCGACAGGGTATTGTACGAGCAGTACTTC.

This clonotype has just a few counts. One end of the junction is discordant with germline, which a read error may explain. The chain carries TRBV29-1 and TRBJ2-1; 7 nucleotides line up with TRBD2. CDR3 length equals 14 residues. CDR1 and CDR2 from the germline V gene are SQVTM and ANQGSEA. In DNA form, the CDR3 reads TGCAGCGTTGCCCCGCGGGAGTCCTTCAATGAGCAGTTCTTC. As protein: CSVAPRESFNEQFF.

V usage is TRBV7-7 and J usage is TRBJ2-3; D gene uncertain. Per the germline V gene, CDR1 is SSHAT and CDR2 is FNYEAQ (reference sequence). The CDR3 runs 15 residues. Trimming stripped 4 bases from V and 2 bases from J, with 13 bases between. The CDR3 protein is CASSSRFGSTDTQYF. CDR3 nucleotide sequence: TGTGCCAGCAGCTCTCGTTTCGGTTCCACAGATACGCAGTATTTT. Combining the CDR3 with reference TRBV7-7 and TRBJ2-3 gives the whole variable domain GAGVSQSPRYKVTKRGQDVTLRCDPISSHATLYWYQQALGQGPEFLTYFNYEAQPDKSGLPSDRFSAERPEGSISTLTIQRTEQRDSAMYRCASSSRFGSTDTQYFGPGTRLTVL.

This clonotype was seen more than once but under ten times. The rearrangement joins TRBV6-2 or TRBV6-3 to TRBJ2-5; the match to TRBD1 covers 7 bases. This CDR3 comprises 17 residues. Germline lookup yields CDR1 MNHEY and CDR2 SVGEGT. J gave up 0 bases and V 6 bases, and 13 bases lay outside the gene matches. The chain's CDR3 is CASSQILGQKNQETQYF. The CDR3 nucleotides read TGTGCCAGCAGCCAGATCCTGGGACAGAAAAACCAAGAGACCCAGTACTTC.

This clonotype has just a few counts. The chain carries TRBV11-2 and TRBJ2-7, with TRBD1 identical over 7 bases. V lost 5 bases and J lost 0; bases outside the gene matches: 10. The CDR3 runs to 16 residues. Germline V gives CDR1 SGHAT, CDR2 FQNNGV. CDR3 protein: CASSARRQGISYEQYF. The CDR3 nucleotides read TGTGCCAGCAGCGCACGCCGACAGGGCATCTCCTACGAGCAGTACTTC.

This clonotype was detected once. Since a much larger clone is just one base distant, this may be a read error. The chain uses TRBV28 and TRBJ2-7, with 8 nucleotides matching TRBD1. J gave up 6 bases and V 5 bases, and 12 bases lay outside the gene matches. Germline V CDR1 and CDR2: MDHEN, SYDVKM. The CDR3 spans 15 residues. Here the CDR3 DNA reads TGTGCCAGCAGTGAACCCAGGACAGGGCGGCGCGAGCAGTACTTC. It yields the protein CASSEPRTGRREQYF.

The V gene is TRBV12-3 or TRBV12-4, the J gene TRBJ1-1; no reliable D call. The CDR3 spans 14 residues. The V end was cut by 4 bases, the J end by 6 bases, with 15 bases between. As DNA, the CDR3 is TGTGCCAGCAGTTACGAAGGCAGAAGGCCTGAAGCTTTCTTT. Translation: CASSYEGRRPEAFF.

The CDR3 bases are TGTGCCACCAGCATCGGCGGGGCCGGCATCTCCTACGAGCAGTACTTC. As protein: CATSIGGAGISYEQYF. The chain combines TRBV15 with TRBJ2-7; D possibly corresponds to TRBD2 (6 bases). Germline-derived CDR1 and CDR2 are LNHNV and YYDKDF (reference sequence). Deletions cut 4 bases from V and 0 bases from J, with 16 bases between. CDR3 length: 16 residues.

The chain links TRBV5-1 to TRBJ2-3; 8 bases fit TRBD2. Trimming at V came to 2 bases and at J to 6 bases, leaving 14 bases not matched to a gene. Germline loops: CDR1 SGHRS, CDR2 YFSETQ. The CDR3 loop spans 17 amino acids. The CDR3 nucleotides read TGCGCCAGCAGCTTCGACGGACGCAGGACGGGGGGGGATACGCAGTATTTT. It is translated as CASSFDGRRTGGDTQYF.

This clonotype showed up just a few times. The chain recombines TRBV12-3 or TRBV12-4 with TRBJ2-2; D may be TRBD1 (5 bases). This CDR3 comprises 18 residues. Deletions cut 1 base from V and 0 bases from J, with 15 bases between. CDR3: CASSLDGWGASNTGELFF. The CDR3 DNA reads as TGTGCCAGCAGTTTAGATGGGTGGGGCGCATCGAACACCGGGGAGCTGTTTTTT.

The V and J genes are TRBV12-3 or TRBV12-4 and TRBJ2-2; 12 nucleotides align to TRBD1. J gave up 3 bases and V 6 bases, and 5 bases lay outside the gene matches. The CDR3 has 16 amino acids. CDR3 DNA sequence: TGTGCCAGCAGGGGACAGGGGGCGCCTGACACCGGGGAGCTGTTTTTT. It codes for CASRGQGAPDTGELFF.

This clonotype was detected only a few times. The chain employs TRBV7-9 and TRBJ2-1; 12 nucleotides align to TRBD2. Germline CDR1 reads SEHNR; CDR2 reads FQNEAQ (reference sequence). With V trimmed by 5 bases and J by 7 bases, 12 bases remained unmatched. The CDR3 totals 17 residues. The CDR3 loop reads CASSPRTSGNNWNEQFF. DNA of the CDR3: TGTGCCAGCAGCCCCCGGACTAGCGGGAATAATTGGAATGAGCAGTTCTTC. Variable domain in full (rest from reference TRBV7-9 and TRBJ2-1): DTGVSQNPRHKITKRGQNVTFRCDPISEHNRLYWYRQTLGQGPEFLTYFQNEAQLEKSRLLSDRFSAERPKGSFSTLEIQRTEQGDSAMYLCASSPRTSGNNWNEQFFGPGTRLTVL.

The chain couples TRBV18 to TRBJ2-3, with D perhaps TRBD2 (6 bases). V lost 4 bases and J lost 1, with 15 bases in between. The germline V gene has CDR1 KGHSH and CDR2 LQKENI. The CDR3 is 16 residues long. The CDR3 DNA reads TGTGCCAGCTCACTGAAGCTAGCGTCTGGCACAGATACGCAGTATTTT. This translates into CASSLKLASGTDTQYF.

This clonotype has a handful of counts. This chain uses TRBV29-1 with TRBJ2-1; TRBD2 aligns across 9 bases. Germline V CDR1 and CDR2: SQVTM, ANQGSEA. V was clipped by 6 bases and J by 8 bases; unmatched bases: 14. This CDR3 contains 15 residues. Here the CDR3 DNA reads TGCAGCGTCGAACGGGCGGGAGGGCCCGGCGATGAGCAGTTCTTC. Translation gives CSVERAGGPGDEQFF.

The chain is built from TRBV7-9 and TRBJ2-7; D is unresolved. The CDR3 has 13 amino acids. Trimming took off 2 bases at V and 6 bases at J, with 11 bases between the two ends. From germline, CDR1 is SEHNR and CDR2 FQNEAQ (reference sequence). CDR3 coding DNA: TGTGCCAGCAGCTTAATATCTTCGCGCGAGCAGTACTTC. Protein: CASSLISSREQYF. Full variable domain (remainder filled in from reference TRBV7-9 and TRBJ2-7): DTGVSQNPRHKITKRGQNVTFRCDPISEHNRLYWYRQTLGQGPEFLTYFQNEAQLEKSRLLSDRFSAERPKGSFSTLEIQRTEQGDSAMYLCASSLISSREQYFGPGTRLTVT.

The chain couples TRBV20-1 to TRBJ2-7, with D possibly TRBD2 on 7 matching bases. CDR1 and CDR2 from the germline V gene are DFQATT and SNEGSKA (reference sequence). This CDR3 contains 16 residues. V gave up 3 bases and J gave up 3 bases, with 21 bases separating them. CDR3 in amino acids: CSASRGALAAHYEQYF. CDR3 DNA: TGCAGTGCTAGTAGGGGGGCCCTAGCGGCCCACTACGAGCAGTACTTC.

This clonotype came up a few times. The CDR3 region is CASSPGLSADTQYF. The DNA for the CDR3 is TGCGCCAGCAGCCCGGGACTAAGCGCAGATACGCAGTATTTT. V gene TRBV5-1 combines with J gene TRBJ2-3, with TRBD2 matching 7 bases. The CDR3 sequence is 14 residues long. Trimming at V came to 4 bases and at J to 4 bases, leaving 6 bases not matched to a gene. The germline gives CDR1 SGHRS, CDR2 YFSETQ.

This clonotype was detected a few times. CDR3 DNA: TGCAGCGTTGAGGTCTCTGGGGCCAACGTCCTGACTTTC. Amino acids: CSVEVSGANVLTF. The V and J genes are TRBV29-1 and TRBJ2-6; no clear D gene. Trimming shortened V by 3 bases and J by 0 bases, and 3 bases separated the two germline ends. The CDR3 totals 13 residues. Germline CDR1 and CDR2: SQVTM and ANQGSEA.

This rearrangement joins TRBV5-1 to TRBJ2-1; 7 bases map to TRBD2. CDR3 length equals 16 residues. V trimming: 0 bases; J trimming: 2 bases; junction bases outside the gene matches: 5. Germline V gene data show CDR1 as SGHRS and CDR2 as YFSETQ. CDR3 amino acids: CASSLVPSGTYNEQFF. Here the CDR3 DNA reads TGCGCCAGCAGCTTGGTCCCTAGCGGAACCTACAATGAGCAGTTCTTC.

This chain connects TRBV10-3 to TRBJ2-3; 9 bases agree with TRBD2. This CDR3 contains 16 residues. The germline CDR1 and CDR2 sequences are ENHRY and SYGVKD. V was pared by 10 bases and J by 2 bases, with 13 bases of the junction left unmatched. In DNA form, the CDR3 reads TGTGCCACGCACTCGACTAGCGGCCGGTTCACAGATACGCAGTATTTT. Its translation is CATHSTSGRFTDTQYF.

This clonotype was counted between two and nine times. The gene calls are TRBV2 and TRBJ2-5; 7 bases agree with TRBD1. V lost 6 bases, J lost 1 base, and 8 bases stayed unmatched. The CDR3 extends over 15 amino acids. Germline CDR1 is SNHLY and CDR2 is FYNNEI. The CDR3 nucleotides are TGTGCCAGCAGACCCCGGGACAGCTTCCAAGAGACCCAGTACTTC. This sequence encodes CASRPRDSFQETQYF.

The CDR3 sequence: CSVEKRLAGVADTQYF. DNA of the CDR3: TGCAGCGTTGAAAAACGGCTAGCGGGAGTGGCAGATACGCAGTATTTT. V usage is TRBV29-1 and J usage is TRBJ2-3; 10 nucleotides align to TRBD2. The CDR3 is made up of 16 amino acids. Per germline, CDR1 SQVTM and CDR2 ANQGSEA. V shed 2 bases, J shed 4 bases, and the junction held 9 bases outside the gene matches.

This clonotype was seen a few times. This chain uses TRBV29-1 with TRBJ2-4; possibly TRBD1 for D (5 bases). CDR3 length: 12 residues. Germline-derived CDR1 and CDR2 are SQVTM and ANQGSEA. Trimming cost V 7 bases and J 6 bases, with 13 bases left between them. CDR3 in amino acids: CSASPQGNIQYF. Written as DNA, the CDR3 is TGCAGCGCCAGCCCCCAGGGAAACATTCAGTACTTC. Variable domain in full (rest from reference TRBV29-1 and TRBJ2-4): SAVISQKPSRDICQRGTSLTIQCQVDSQVTMMFWYRQQPGQSLTLIATANQGSEATYESGFVIDKFPISRPNLTFSTLTVSNMSPEDSSIYLCSASPQGNIQYFGAGTRLSVL.

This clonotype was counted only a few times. CDR3 coding DNA: TGTGCCAGCAGTTCGGGACACCAGTTCTCCGAGCAGTACTTC. This translates into CASSSGHQFSEQYF. The chain carries TRBV6-2 or TRBV6-3 and TRBJ2-7; D might be TRBD1 (6 bases). The CDR3 consists of 14 residues. Trimming cost V 4 bases and J 6 bases, with 16 bases left between them. Germline assignment: CDR1 MNHEY and CDR2 SVGEGT.

CDR3 region: CASSPMRGSSPDNEQFF. In DNA form, the CDR3 reads TGTGCCAGCAGCCCAATGCGGGGCAGCTCGCCTGACAATGAGCAGTTCTTC. The chain recombines TRBV5-4 with TRBJ2-1; a possible D gene is TRBD2 (6 bases). The length of the CDR3 is 17 residues. V lost 4 bases and J 5 bases, leaving 22 bases between the germline ends. Germline V gene lookup returns CDR1 SGHNT and CDR2 YYREEE (reference sequence). Full variable domain (outside the CDR3, taken from reference TRBV5-4 and TRBJ2-1): ETGVTQSPTHLIKTRGQQVTLRCSSQSGHNTVSWYQQALGQGPQFIFQYYREEENGRGNFPPRFSGLQFPNYSSELNVNALELDDSALYLCASSPMRGSSPDNEQFFGPGTRLTVL.

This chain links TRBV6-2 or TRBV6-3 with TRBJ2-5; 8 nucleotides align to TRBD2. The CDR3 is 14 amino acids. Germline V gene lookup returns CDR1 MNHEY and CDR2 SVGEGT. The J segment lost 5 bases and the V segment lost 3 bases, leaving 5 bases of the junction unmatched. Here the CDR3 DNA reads TGTGCCAGCAGTTATCGGGAGGGAGTTGAGACCCAGTACTTC. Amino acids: CASSYREGVETQYF.

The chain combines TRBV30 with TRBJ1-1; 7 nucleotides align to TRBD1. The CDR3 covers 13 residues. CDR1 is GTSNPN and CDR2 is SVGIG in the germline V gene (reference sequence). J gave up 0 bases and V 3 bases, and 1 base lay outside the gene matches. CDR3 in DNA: TGTGCCTGGAGACAGGGGATGAACACTGAAGCTTTCTTT. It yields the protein CAWRQGMNTEAFF.

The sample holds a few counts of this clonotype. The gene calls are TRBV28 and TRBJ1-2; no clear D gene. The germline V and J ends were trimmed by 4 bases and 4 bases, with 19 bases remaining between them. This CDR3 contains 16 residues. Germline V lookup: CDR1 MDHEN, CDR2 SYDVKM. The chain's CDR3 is CASSSAGSPTSYGYTF. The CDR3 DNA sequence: TGTGCCAGCAGTTCTGCCGGGTCGCCCACTAGCTATGGCTACACCTTC.